Below, 9 T cell receptor beta chains from the same sample are listed, as sequenced in a study of cytomegalovirus exposure and HLA in healthy donors. PCR primers comprised 60 Vbeta and 13 Jbeta primers. This table comes from immunoSEQ multiplex PCR, and its TCRdb copy is limited to in-frame clones, with some not included. The data show under 200,000 clones, with 75% to 90% seen just once and around 0.31% held by the top ten. The specimen was PBMCs. The receptors derive from a woman in her thirties in good health and CMV-seronegative.

The V gene is TRBV25-1, the J gene TRBJ2-1, with D maybe TRBD1 (5 bases). V lost 6 bases and J 6 bases, leaving 21 bases between the germline ends. Germline V gene sequence: CDR1 MGHDK, CDR2 SYGVNS. This CDR3 region has 16 residues. The CDR3 reads CASRPSGVLQGNEQFF. In DNA, the CDR3 is TGTGCCAGCAGACCCTCTGGCGTCCTCCAGGGCAATGAGCAGTTCTTC.

The rearrangement links TRBV9 to TRBJ1-2; TRBD1 agrees at 7 bases. This CDR3 is built from 14 residues. Germline values: CDR1 SGDLS, CDR2 YYNGEE. Unmatched junction bases numbered 8, after V lost 3 bases and J lost 6 bases. CDR3 in amino acids: CASSALGQANGYTF. In DNA form, the CDR3 reads TGTGCCAGCAGCGCCCTCGGACAGGCTAATGGCTACACCTTC.

The chain is built from TRBV19 and TRBJ2-3; D possibly corresponds to TRBD1 (5 bases). With 4 bases removed from V and 5 bases from J, the gap between germline ends came to 10 bases. This CDR3 region has 13 residues. Looked up from germline, CDR1 is LNHDA and CDR2 is SQIVND (reference sequence). The CDR3 reads CASSTSRGDTQYF. In DNA form, the CDR3 reads TGTGCCAGTAGTACCAGTAGGGGAGATACGCAGTATTTT.

The CDR3, as DNA: TGTGCCAGCAGCCAAGACGTCACAGGGTCTTGGAATGAGCAGTTCTTC. Its translation is CASSQDVTGSWNEQFF. This rearrangement joins TRBV4-2 to TRBJ2-1; a possible D gene is TRBD1 (6 bases). V lost 0 bases to trimming and J lost 7 bases, with 16 bases between them. The germline CDR1 and CDR2 sequences are LGHNA and YNFKEQ. The CDR3 runs to 16 residues.

The V gene is TRBV6-1, the J gene TRBJ2-7; 8 bases align to TRBD1. Germline assignment: CDR1 MNHNS and CDR2 SASEGT. This CDR3 spans 14 amino acids. V shed 5 bases, J shed 1 base, and the junction held 4 bases outside the gene matches. CDR3 in amino acids: CASSRDRTSYEQYF. Written as DNA, the CDR3 is TGTGCCAGCAGTCGGGACAGGACTTCCTACGAGCAGTACTTC.

The V call is TRBV7-9, the J call TRBJ2-1; 9 nucleotides line up with TRBD2. This CDR3 contains 16 residues. The germline CDR1 and CDR2 sequences are SEHNR and FQNEAQ (reference sequence). V shed 0 bases and J 8 bases; nucleotides not matched to a gene: 8. CDR3 amino acids: CASSLAHSGRGDEQFF. The CDR3 DNA reads as TGTGCCAGCAGCTTAGCGCATAGCGGGAGAGGGGATGAGCAGTTCTTC.

The chain is built from TRBV28 and TRBJ1-1; D is perhaps TRBD1 (6 bases). The ends were cut back, 3 bases at V and 5 bases at J, with 13 bases in the middle. CDR1 and CDR2 (germline): MDHEN, SYDVKM. The CDR3 has 14 amino acids. DNA of the CDR3: TGTGCCAGCAGTTTTCGTGGGGGCATGACTGAAGCTTTCTTT. Amino acid sequence: CASSFRGGMTEAFF. The whole variable domain, remainder taken from reference TRBV28 and TRBJ1-1, is DVKVTQSSRYLVKRTGEKVFLECVQDMDHENMFWYRQDPGLGLRLIYFSYDVKMKEKGDIPEGYSVSREKKERFSLILESASTNQTSMYLCASSFRGGMTEAFFGQGTRLTVV.

The CDR3 spells CASRGQGGGTEAFF. In DNA form, the CDR3 reads TGTGCCAGCAGGGGACAGGGAGGAGGCACTGAAGCTTTCTTT. The chain is built from TRBV2 and TRBJ1-1, with TRBD1 matching 9 bases. The CDR3 is 14 amino acids. V lost 6 bases, J lost 4 bases, and 6 bases stayed unmatched. Germline V gene data show CDR1 as SNHLY and CDR2 as FYNNEI.

This rearrangement joins TRBV5-1 to TRBJ2-2; D not resolved. CDR1 and CDR2 (germline): SGHRS, YFSETQ. The ends were cut back, 0 bases at V and 7 bases at J, with 10 bases in the middle. This CDR3 is built from 14 residues. CDR3 protein: CASSLGQRSGELFF. The CDR3 DNA reads TGCGCCAGCAGCTTGGGCCAGAGGAGCGGGGAGCTGTTTTTT.